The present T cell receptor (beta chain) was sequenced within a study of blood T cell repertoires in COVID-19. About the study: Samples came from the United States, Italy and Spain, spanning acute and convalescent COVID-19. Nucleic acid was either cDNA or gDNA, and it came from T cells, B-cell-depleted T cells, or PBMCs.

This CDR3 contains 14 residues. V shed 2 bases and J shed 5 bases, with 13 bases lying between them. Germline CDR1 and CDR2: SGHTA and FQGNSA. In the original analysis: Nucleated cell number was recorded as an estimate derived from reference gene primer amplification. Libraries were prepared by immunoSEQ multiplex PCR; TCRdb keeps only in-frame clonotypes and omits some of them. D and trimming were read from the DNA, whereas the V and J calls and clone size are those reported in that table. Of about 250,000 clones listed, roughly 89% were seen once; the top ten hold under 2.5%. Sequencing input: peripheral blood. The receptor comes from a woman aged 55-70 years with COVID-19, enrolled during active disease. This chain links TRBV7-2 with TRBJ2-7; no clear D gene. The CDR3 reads CASSLMLARDEQYF. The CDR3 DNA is TGTGCCAGCAGCTTAATGTTAGCCCGGGACGAGCAGTACTTC.